Each of the 25 T cell receptor beta chains below was sequenced from the same sample in a study of EBV T-cell therapy then PD-1 blockade in nasopharyngeal carcinoma. The treatment was: AdE1-LMPpoly-expanded autologous EBV-specific T-cell therapy followed by anti-PD-1 nivolumab. Produced via immunoSEQ multiplex PCR; TCRdb's table is partial and in-frame only. The sample lists roughly 14,000 clones; roughly 80% were seen once. These receptors are not linked to any known antigen. Here the sequenced sample was CD8+ T cells from blood, taken at roughly day 99 from a patient whose treatment included autologous EBV-specific T cells and nivolumab. These receptors all stem from a man aged 40-49 years with nasopharyngeal carcinoma.

V is TRBV9 and J is TRBJ1-1, with D possibly matching TRBD1 (6 bases). This CDR3 contains 15 residues. Germline V gene sequence: CDR1 SGDLS, CDR2 YYNGEE. V lost 0 bases and J 0 bases, leaving 9 bases between the germline ends. The CDR3 loop is CASSVEGGLNTEAFF. The CDR3 DNA is TGTGCCAGCAGCGTAGAAGGGGGGTTGAACACTGAAGCTTTCTTT. Variable domain in full (rest from reference TRBV9 and TRBJ1-1): DSGVTQTPKHLITATGQRVTLRCSPRSGDLSVYWYQQSLDQGLQFLIQYYNGEERAKGNILERFSAQQFPDLHSELNLSSLELGDSALYFCASSVEGGLNTEAFFGQGTRLTVV.

This chain links TRBV4-2 with TRBJ1-5, with D possibly matching TRBD1 (5 bases). The V end lost 4 bases, the J end lost 1 base, and 11 bases lay between the germline ends. Germline V gene data show CDR1 as LGHNA and CDR2 as YNFKEQ. This CDR3 has 15 residues. The CDR3 DNA sequence: TGTGCCAGCAGCCTACTCCGGGACAGCAATCAGCCCCAGCATTTT. It yields the protein CASSLLRDSNQPQHF.

The chain joins TRBV9 to TRBJ2-6; the D gene is possibly TRBD1 (6 bases). From germline, CDR1 is SGDLS and CDR2 YYNGEE. The CDR3 covers 15 residues. Deletions cut 6 bases from V and 0 bases from J, with 10 bases between. As DNA, the CDR3 is TGTGCCAGCAATACAGGGTTCTCTGGGGCCAACGTCCTGACTTTC. Translating gives CASNTGFSGANVLTF.

The J gene is TRBJ2-7, the V gene TRBV12-3 or TRBV12-4; TRBD1 might be the D (5 bases). This CDR3 region has 12 residues. V shed 3 bases and J shed 5 bases, with 8 bases lying between them. CDR3 in DNA: TGTGCCAGCAGTTTGCAGGGAAACGAGCAGTACTTC. This encodes CASSLQGNEQYF.

The gene calls are TRBV27 and TRBJ1-6; D unclear. Trimming removed 2 bases at V and 3 bases at J, with 8 bases between. The germline gives CDR1 MNHEY, CDR2 SMNVEV (reference sequence). CDR3 size: 15 residues. The CDR3 region has the DNA TGTGCCAGCAGTTTAGGTCTCAGCTATAATTCACCCCTCCACTTT. It is translated as CASSLGLSYNSPLHF.

This clone was seen only once. The chain recombines TRBV27 with TRBJ1-2, with D perhaps TRBD1 (6 bases). There are 14 residues in the CDR3. Trimming removed 5 bases from V and 1 base from J, with 11 bases in between. In germline, CDR1 is MNHEY, CDR2 SMNVEV (reference sequence). The CDR3 DNA reads TGTGCCAGCAGTGGGTACAGGGATAACTATGGCTACACCTTC. Translated, it gives CASSGYRDNYGYTF.

The chain links TRBV7-8 to TRBJ2-1; the D gene is possibly TRBD1 (6 bases). The germline V and J ends were trimmed by 1 base and 7 bases, with 11 bases remaining between them. The V gene's germline CDR1 is SGHVS and CDR2 FQNEAQ. This CDR3 has 14 residues. CDR3: CASSLDGGWNEQFF. CDR3 DNA: TGTGCCAGCAGCTTAGATGGGGGCTGGAATGAGCAGTTCTTC.

As to this clone: At one end the junction does not follow the germline gene, possibly because of a read error. CDR3 sequence: CASSYSASGGPLF. The CDR3 nucleotides are TGTGCCAGCAGTTACTCTGCCAGCGGGGGCCCCCTCTTC. The V call is TRBV6-5, the J call TRBJ2-1, with 8 bases aligning to TRBD2. CDR1 is MNHEY and CDR2 is SVGAGI in the germline V gene. The CDR3 runs to 13 residues.

This sequence joins TRBV5-1 and TRBJ2-7, with a possible D match to TRBD2 (5 bases). CDR1 and CDR2 from the germline V gene are SGHRS and YFSETQ. V was shortened by 0 bases and J by 2 bases, with 15 bases between the two germline ends. The CDR3 sequence is 16 residues long. The CDR3 loop is CASSLAGYGVPYEQYF. The CDR3 DNA sequence: TGCGCCAGCAGCTTGGCGGGGTATGGGGTCCCCTACGAGCAGTACTTC. Drawing the rest from reference TRBV5-1 and TRBJ2-7, the complete variable domain is KAGVTQTPRYLIKTRGQQVTLSCSPISGHRSVSWYQQTPGQGLQFLFEYFSETQRNKGNFPGRFSGRQFSNSRSEMNVSTLELGDSALYLCASSLAGYGVPYEQYFGPGTRLTVT.

This clone was observed a single time. This rearrangement joins TRBV25-1 to TRBJ1-2; D unclear. Germline V CDR1 and CDR2: MGHDK, SYGVNS. The CDR3 totals 14 residues. Trimming removed 8 bases at V and 2 bases at J, with 15 bases between. The CDR3 is CASSPGYGNYGYTF. CDR3 nucleotide sequence: TGTGCCAGCTCACCGGGGTATGGAAACTATGGCTACACCTTC.

The rearrangement links TRBV24-1 to TRBJ2-3; no reliable D call. The CDR3 has 17 amino acids. CDR1 KGHDR and CDR2 SFDVKD come from the germline V gene. Trimming stripped 9 bases from V and 3 bases from J, with 24 bases between. The CDR3 DNA sequence: TGTGCCACCGCCCCAAACCCTAGAAAGCCGGATACAGATACGCAGTATTTT. Its protein product is CATAPNPRKPDTDTQYF.

This clone qualifies as medium-sized. The chain employs TRBV7-8 and TRBJ1-2, with TRBD1 matching 9 bases. There are 15 residues in the CDR3. Germline lookup yields CDR1 SGHVS and CDR2 FQNEAQ. Trimming removed 5 bases from V and 2 bases from J; junction bases left unmatched: 6. The CDR3 sequence is CASSPTGTGNYGYTF. The CDR3 DNA is TGTGCCAGCAGCCCAACCGGGACAGGGAACTATGGCTACACCTTC.

The V gene is TRBV19, the J gene TRBJ1-5; 9 nucleotides align to TRBD1. The CDR3 is 15 residues long. Trimming at V came to 7 bases and at J to 2 bases, leaving 6 bases not matched to a gene. The germline CDR1 and CDR2 sequences are LNHDA and SQIVND (reference sequence). The CDR3 loop is CASKGDREGNQPQHF. Written as DNA, the CDR3 is TGTGCCAGTAAGGGGGACAGGGAAGGCAATCAGCCCCAGCATTTT.

CDR3 coding DNA: TGCAGTGCTAGAGATTTACATGAGCAGTTCTTC. Translating gives CSARDLHEQFF. The rearrangement uses TRBV20-1 and TRBJ2-1; D gene uncertain. V was clipped by 0 bases and J by 8 bases, with 5 bases between them. CDR1 is DFQATT, CDR2 SNEGSKA, per germline (reference sequence). The CDR3 spans 11 residues.

The genes are TRBV29-1 and TRBJ1-2; 11 positions agree with TRBD1. In germline, CDR1 is SQVTM, CDR2 ANQGSEA. The CDR3 is 17 residues long. V shed 0 bases and J 5 bases; nucleotides not matched to a gene: 11. The CDR3 loop is CSVEDLRGTGGKYGYTF. Written as DNA, the CDR3 is TGCAGCGTTGAAGACCTCAGGGGGACAGGGGGGAAATATGGCTACACCTTC.

A few counts support this clone. The chain links TRBV27 to TRBJ1-5; D is ambiguous. The CDR3 sequence is 15 residues long. V was trimmed by 1 base and J by 0 bases, leaving 7 bases between them. Looked up from germline, CDR1 is MNHEY and CDR2 is SMNVEV (reference sequence). The CDR3 DNA reads TGTGCCAGCAGTTTATTCTGGGGTAGCAATCAGCCCCAGCATTTT. Translated: CASSLFWGSNQPQHF.

This clone was counted once. The chain joins TRBV18 to TRBJ1-4; D may be TRBD1 (6 bases). Trimming shortened V by 2 bases and J by 8 bases, and 12 bases separated the two germline ends. The CDR3 runs to 14 residues. The germline gives CDR1 KGHSH, CDR2 LQKENI. CDR3 sequence: CASSPGGPKEKLFF. CDR3 coding DNA: TGTGCCAGCTCACCAGGGGGCCCCAAGGAAAAACTGTTTTTT.

This clone was seen only once. The chain links TRBV7-9 to TRBJ1-2, with 7 bases lining up with TRBD1. This CDR3 is built from 15 residues. Germline V gene sequence: CDR1 SEHNR, CDR2 FQNEAQ (reference sequence). With V trimmed by 6 bases and J by 4 bases, 11 bases remained unmatched. The CDR3 region has the DNA TGTGCCAGCAGTCCACTGGGACAGTTAACCTATGGCTACACCTTC. It encodes CASSPLGQLTYGYTF.

V gene TRBV4-1 combines with J gene TRBJ2-7; D is unclear. The V gene's germline CDR1 is MGHRA and CDR2 YSYEKL. The ends were cut back, 2 bases at V and 0 bases at J, with 5 bases in the middle. The CDR3 totals 13 residues. The CDR3 nucleotides read TGCGCCAGCAGCCAACAGCCCTCCTACGAGCAGTACTTC. It yields the protein CASSQQPSYEQYF.

The V and J genes are TRBV7-9 and TRBJ2-3; no reliable D call. CDR3 length: 14 amino acids. V was clipped by 4 bases and J by 1 base, with 9 bases between them. Germline-derived CDR1 and CDR2 are SEHNR and FQNEAQ (reference sequence). The CDR3 nucleotides read TGTGCCAGCAGCTCCCCCCCGGGCACAGATACGCAGTATTTT. Protein: CASSSPPGTDTQYF.

This sequence joins TRBV7-3 and TRBJ2-1; D call uncertain. The CDR3 extends over 13 amino acids. Germline lookup yields CDR1 SGHTA and CDR2 FQGTGA. Trimming removed 6 bases at V and 5 bases at J, with 11 bases between. Written as DNA, the CDR3 is TGTGCCAGCAGATCGGCCAGTAACAATGAGCAGTTCTTC. This sequence encodes CASRSASNNEQFF.

The chain employs TRBV27 and TRBJ2-7; D is perhaps TRBD1 (5 bases). The CDR3 loop spans 14 amino acids. With 3 bases removed from V and 4 bases from J, the gap between germline ends came to 13 bases. The germline V gene encodes CDR1 MNHEY and CDR2 SMNVEV (reference sequence). The DNA for the CDR3 is TGTGCCAGCAGTTTTGGGCAGGGTATGTACGAGCAGTACTTC. Its protein product is CASSFGQGMYEQYF.

This sequence joins TRBV13 and TRBJ1-6; TRBD1 matches 7 bases. The V and J ends lost 2 bases and 10 bases, in that order; junction bases with no gene match: 5. This CDR3 comprises 14 residues. The V gene's germline CDR1 is PRHDT and CDR2 FYEKMQ (reference sequence). CDR3 bases: TGTGCCAGCAGCTTAACAGGGGCGGCGTCACCCCTCCACTTT. Residues: CASSLTGAASPLHF.

J is TRBJ2-3 and V is TRBV7-2, with 9 bases lining up with TRBD2. Germline V CDR1 and CDR2: SGHTA, FQGNSA. Trimming cost V 6 bases and J 4 bases; bases outside gene matches: 14. The CDR3 covers 17 residues. The CDR3 sequence: CASSRSGLAPRADTQYF. The CDR3, as DNA: TGTGCCAGCAGTAGATCGGGACTAGCCCCGAGGGCAGATACGCAGTATTTT. The entire variable domain, with the rest obtained from reference TRBV7-2 and TRBJ2-3, is as follows: GAGVSQSPSNKVTEKGKDVELRCDPISGHTALYWYRQSLGQGLEFLIYFQGNSAPDKSGLPSDRFSAERTGGSVSTLTIQRTQQEDSAVYLCASSRSGLAPRADTQYFGPGTRLTVL.

This clone showed up just a few times. The rearrangement joins TRBV28 to TRBJ1-1, with TRBD1 as a possible D gene (6 bases). The length of the CDR3 is 13 residues. V was shortened by 11 bases and J by 0 bases, with 13 bases between the two germline ends. Per germline, CDR1 MDHEN and CDR2 SYDVKM. CDR3 loop: CAVNRDLNTEAFF. In nucleotides, the CDR3 is TGTGCCGTAAACAGGGATTTGAACACTGAAGCTTTCTTT.